The 21 T cell receptor beta chains in this list originate from one sample, sequenced in a study of T cell clones after liver transplantation. The table came from immunoSEQ multiplex PCR; TCRdb's copy has only in-frame clones and leaves some out. The table lists around 19,000 clones, 65% to 85% of them singletons. Sample: CD8+ T cells from blood, taken around 54 months after liver transplant. These receptors originate from a human patient who received a liver transplant. These T cells may partly come from the graft donor.

The chain recombines TRBV15 with TRBJ2-7; D remains ambiguous. Germline CDR1 and CDR2: LNHNV and YYDKDF (reference sequence). This CDR3 comprises 13 residues. Trimming left V 1 base short and J 4 bases short, with 8 bases between. The CDR3 spells CATSRVEGYEQYF. As DNA, the CDR3 is TGTGCCACCAGCAGAGTAGAAGGGTACGAGCAGTACTTC.

This clone is medium-sized. The chain combines TRBV28 with TRBJ2-7; the match to TRBD1 covers 7 bases. V dropped 3 bases and J dropped 4; count of bases not matched to a gene: 3. Germline loops: CDR1 MDHEN, CDR2 SYDVKM. This CDR3 has 13 residues. CDR3 loop: CASSFQGVYEQYF. In DNA form, the CDR3 reads TGTGCCAGCAGTTTCCAGGGGGTTTACGAGCAGTACTTC.

The V gene is TRBV6-5, the J gene TRBJ2-7; weak D call: TRBD1 (5 bases). Germline CDR1 and CDR2: MNHEY and SVGAGI. This CDR3 is built from 14 residues. The ends were cut back, 2 bases at V and 7 bases at J, with 15 bases in the middle. CDR3 protein: CASSYGADSWEQYF. The CDR3 DNA reads TGTGCCAGCAGTTACGGGGCGGATTCTTGGGAGCAGTACTTC.

The gene calls are TRBV10-1 and TRBJ2-3; D gene uncertain. Trimming shortened V by 2 bases and J by 3 bases, and 6 bases separated the two germline ends. Germline V lookup: CDR1 WNHNN, CDR2 SYGVQD (reference sequence). The CDR3 spans 13 residues. The DNA of the CDR3 is TGCGCCAGCAGTGAGCAGCTTACAGATACGCAGTATTTT. Amino acid sequence: CASSEQLTDTQYF.

As DNA, the CDR3 is TGCGCCAGCAGCCAGGTTGGACAGGGAGACACTGAAGCTTTCTTT. It encodes CASSQVGQGDTEAFF. The chain has TRBV4-1 and TRBJ1-1; 8 positions agree with TRBD1. CDR3 size: 15 residues. The V gene's germline CDR1 is MGHRA and CDR2 YSYEKL. V lost 3 bases and J lost 3; bases outside the gene matches: 6.

The rearrangement joins TRBV9 to TRBJ1-6; D unresolved. The V gene lost 4 bases and the J gene lost 7 bases, with 15 bases spanning the gap. Germline V CDR1 and CDR2: SGDLS, YYNGEE. The CDR3 contains 15 residues. This CDR3 reads CASSSSAVVNSPLHF. In DNA form, the CDR3 reads TGTGCCAGCAGCTCCTCGGCGGTCGTCAATTCACCCCTCCACTTT.

This sequence joins TRBV7-9 and TRBJ2-5, with 9 bases identical to TRBD1. V shed 5 bases, J shed 2 bases, and the junction held 6 bases outside the gene matches. This CDR3 spans 15 amino acids. The germline CDR1 and CDR2 sequences are SEHNR and FQNEAQ (reference sequence). The CDR3 nucleotides read TGTGCCAGCAGCCCCCGGGACAGGGAACAAGAGACCCAGTACTTC. This codes for CASSPRDREQETQYF.

The rearrangement links TRBV28 to TRBJ2-7; 7 bases align to TRBD1. This CDR3 has 15 residues. The junction had 7 bases not matched to a gene; V was cut back by 5 bases and J by 0 bases. CDR1 is MDHEN and CDR2 is SYDVKM in the germline V gene. The CDR3 reads CASSRSRGNSYEQYF. In DNA form, the CDR3 reads TGTGCCAGCAGTCGCTCCAGGGGGAACTCCTACGAGCAGTACTTC.

The CDR3, as DNA: TGTGCCAGCAGTTCCATGGACCCGAGGAATCAGCCCCAGCATTTT. This sequence encodes CASSSMDPRNQPQHF. J is TRBJ1-5 and V is TRBV6-6; no firm D call. Germline CDR1 MNHNY, CDR2 SVGAGI (reference sequence). Trimming pared 4 bases from V and 4 bases from J, leaving 14 bases between. CDR3 length equals 15 residues.

The gene calls are TRBV27 and TRBJ2-7; D could derive from TRBD1 or TRBD2 (5 bases each). The V gene's germline CDR1 is MNHEY and CDR2 SMNVEV (reference sequence). Trimming left V 5 bases short and J 3 bases short, with 17 bases between. This CDR3 contains 15 residues. DNA for the CDR3: TGTGCCAGCAGTGGGACCGACTCCCGGGGCTACGAGCAGTACTTC. It codes for CASSGTDSRGYEQYF.

The V and J genes are TRBV2 and TRBJ2-3; TRBD1 matches at 10 bases. Germline CDR1 SNHLY, CDR2 FYNNEI. The CDR3 has 15 residues. J gave up 4 bases and V 7 bases, and 8 bases lay outside the gene matches. The CDR3 DNA reads as TGTGCCAGCAAAGAAGACAGGGGGCTGGCAGATACGCAGTATTTT. Translated: CASKEDRGLADTQYF. The full variable domain, with the rest looked up from reference TRBV2 and TRBJ2-3, is EPEVTQTPSHQVTQMGQEVILRCVPISNHLYFYWYRQILGQKVEFLVSFYNNEISEKSEIFDDQFSVERPDGSNFTLKIRSTKLEDSAMYFCASKEDRGLADTQYFGPGTRLTVL.

CDR3 DNA: TGTGCCAGCAGCCGCGGTTCTGGAGGGTGGAATGAGCAGTTCTTC. Its protein product is CASSRGSGGWNEQFF. This sequence joins TRBV6-6 and TRBJ2-1; TRBD2 is a possible D gene (6 bases). CDR1 and CDR2 from the germline V gene are MNHNY and SVGAGI (reference sequence). The CDR3 contains 15 residues. V lost 6 bases, J lost 7 bases, and 19 bases lay in between.

Only a few counts were recorded for this clone. V gene TRBV27 combines with J gene TRBJ1-1; 7 bases fit TRBD1. J lost 6 bases, V lost 2 bases, and 9 bases had no gene match. Germline CDR1 is MNHEY and CDR2 is SMNVEV (reference sequence). The CDR3 has 15 residues. The CDR3 loop is CASSLIVGQGAEAFF. The CDR3 DNA sequence: TGTGCCAGCAGTTTAATCGTTGGTCAGGGGGCTGAAGCTTTCTTT.

The rearrangement joins TRBV10-1 to TRBJ2-1; no clear D gene. Germline CDR1 is WNHNN and CDR2 is SYGVQD (reference sequence). The CDR3 has 12 residues. Trimming took 2 bases from V and 7 from J, leaving 6 bases between them. The CDR3, as DNA: TGCGCCAGCAGTGAGATAGTAAATGAGCAGTTCTTC. Translated: CASSEIVNEQFF.

This clone is labeled as medium-sized. J is TRBJ2-2 and V is TRBV7-6, with D unclear. From germline, CDR1 is SGHVS and CDR2 FNYEAQ. This CDR3 has 17 residues. Trimming took 2 bases from V and 2 from J, leaving 15 bases between them. CDR3 in amino acids: CASSLFQGSFNTGELFF. The CDR3 nucleotides read TGTGCCAGCAGCTTATTCCAAGGTAGCTTCAACACCGGGGAGCTGTTTTTT.

The chain uses TRBV9 and TRBJ2-2; no clear D gene. Germline CDR1 and CDR2: SGDLS and YYNGEE. The CDR3 has 16 residues. The V end lost 0 bases, the J end lost 3 bases, and 12 bases lay between the germline ends. The CDR3 DNA reads TGTGCCAGCAGCGTAGAACGACGGACGGACACCGGGGAGCTGTTTTTT. Amino acids: CASSVERRTDTGELFF.

V is TRBV11-2 and J is TRBJ1-1; no reliable D call. V lost 5 bases and J lost 11, with 15 bases in between. The CDR3 contains 12 residues. Looked up from germline, CDR1 is SGHAT and CDR2 is FQNNGV. CDR3: CASSPRPPGAFF. The CDR3 nucleotides are TGTGCCAGCAGCCCGCGCCCCCCCGGGGCTTTCTTT.

This clone was seen a single time. This chain uses TRBV6-5 with TRBJ2-7, with TRBD2 matching 9 bases. The junction had 4 bases not matched to a gene; V was cut back by 1 base and J by 0 bases. Germline V gene data show CDR1 as MNHEY and CDR2 as SVGAGI. This CDR3 region has 16 residues. The CDR3 nucleotides read TGTGCCAGCAGTTACTTCAGCGGGGGGCACTCCTACGAGCAGTACTTC. Translated, it gives CASSYFSGGHSYEQYF.

CDR3 amino acids: CATRARGQVEQFF. DNA of the CDR3: TGTGCCACCAGAGCCAGGGGGCAGGTTGAGCAGTTCTTC. The V gene is TRBV15, the J gene TRBJ2-1; 8 bases fit TRBD1. The CDR3 contains 13 residues. In germline, CDR1 is LNHNV, CDR2 YYDKDF (reference sequence). J gave up 9 bases and V 6 bases, and 7 bases lay outside the gene matches.

V gene TRBV29-1 combines with J gene TRBJ2-7; TRBD1 agrees at 8 bases. Per the germline V gene, CDR1 is SQVTM and CDR2 is ANQGSEA. Germline trimming cut 4 bases from V and 7 bases from J; bases unmatched to any gene: 6. The CDR3 consists of 12 residues. The CDR3 DNA is TGCAGCGTTGCTACAGGGGGTCGAGAGCAGTACTTC. Translating gives CSVATGGREQYF.

CDR3 amino acids: CASSPRLAGAGNEQFF. The CDR3 bases are TGTGCCAGCAGCCCTCGACTAGCGGGGGCCGGCAATGAGCAGTTCTTC. The chain carries TRBV7-8 and TRBJ2-1; 12 bases line up with TRBD2. The CDR3 contains 16 residues. Germline V gives CDR1 SGHVS, CDR2 FQNEAQ. The junction had 8 bases not matched to a gene; V was cut back by 5 bases and J by 6 bases. Combining the CDR3 with reference TRBV7-8 and TRBJ2-1 gives the whole variable domain GAGVSQSPRYKVAKRGQDVALRCDPISGHVSLFWYQQALGQGPEFLTYFQNEAQLDKSGLPSDRFFAERPEGSVSTLKIQRTQQEDSAVYLCASSPRLAGAGNEQFFGPGTRLTVL.